These 15 T cell receptor beta chains share one sample of origin, sequenced in a study of shared clonotypes between healthy human individuals. Naive CD8 isolation took CD45RO-negative cells positively selected for CCR7 and excluded terminally differentiated effector memory CD45RA+ cells. The repertoire was sequenced with immunoSEQ multiplex PCR; TCRdb's copy has only in-frame clones and lacks some. Among approximately 2,000,000 clones, 93% were seen once, and the ten largest hold less than 2%. The source material was naive CD8+ T cells from PBMCs. All receptors come from a young man in good health. Some clones in this sample may be carry-over from other donors' samples.

The chain carries TRBV4-2 and TRBJ2-1; a weak D match, TRBD1 (6 bases). The CDR3 has 15 amino acids. Germline V CDR1 and CDR2: LGHNA, YNFKEQ. V shed 0 bases and J shed 8 bases, with 14 bases lying between them. CDR3 amino acids: CASSQDGGSNYEQFF. The CDR3 nucleotides read TGTGCCAGCAGCCAAGATGGGGGCTCAAACTATGAGCAGTTCTTC.

The V call is TRBV6-5, the J call TRBJ1-1; tentatively, D is TRBD1 (5 bases). Trimming removed 4 bases from V and 0 bases from J, with 12 bases in between. Germline values: CDR1 MNHEY, CDR2 SVGAGI. The CDR3 has 15 residues. The DNA for the CDR3 is TGTGCCAGCAGTTCACTCCGGGACTTGAACACTGAAGCTTTCTTT. Its translation is CASSSLRDLNTEAFF.

This clone was found once. V is TRBV2 and J is TRBJ2-3; the match to TRBD1 covers 8 bases. CDR1 is SNHLY, CDR2 FYNNEI, per germline. The CDR3 totals 16 residues. V shed 4 bases and J 3 bases; nucleotides not matched to a gene: 9. The CDR3 reads CASSASDRGTTDTQYF. CDR3 sequence (DNA): TGTGCCAGCAGTGCCTCTGACAGGGGTACAACAGATACGCAGTATTTT.

This chain joins TRBV28 and TRBJ2-7, with 13 bases aligning to TRBD2. The CDR3 is 19 amino acids. Germline CDR1 and CDR2: MDHEN and SYDVKM. V gave up 3 bases and J gave up 4 bases; unmatched junction bases: 15. This chain's CDR3 is CASSFGLAGETPRLYEQYF. Written as DNA, the CDR3 is TGTGCCAGCAGTTTCGGACTAGCGGGAGAGACCCCCCGGCTTTACGAGCAGTACTTC.

About this clone itself: Other DNA sequences in the same sample also yield this CDR3. The rearrangement links TRBV6-5 to TRBJ2-1; the D is unclear. Germline V gives CDR1 MNHEY, CDR2 SVGAGI. The V and J ends lost 6 bases and 3 bases respectively, with 9 bases between them. The CDR3 has 13 amino acids. The CDR3 DNA reads as TGTGCCAGCAGCCAAGGTCTCTACAATGAGCAGTTCTTC. This translates into CASSQGLYNEQFF.

CDR3: CSVDKQGGYTF. DNA of the CDR3: TGCAGCGTGGACAAGCAGGGAGGCTACACCTTC. The gene calls are TRBV29-1 and TRBJ1-2; TRBD1 is a possible D gene (5 bases). Germline lookup yields CDR1 SQVTM and CDR2 ANQGSEA. This CDR3 spans 11 amino acids. The V and J ends lost 6 bases and 8 bases respectively, with 13 bases between them.

The table lists this clone with a count of one. The chain combines TRBV9 with TRBJ2-7, with TRBD2 as a possible D gene (6 bases). The CDR3 has 11 amino acids. Germline-derived CDR1 and CDR2 are SGDLS and YYNGEE. V dropped 7 bases and J dropped 9 bases, with 14 bases sitting between them. The DNA for the CDR3 is TGTGCCAGCTCCACCGGGAGTGTGCAGTACTTC. This encodes CASSTGSVQYF.

The chain joins TRBV7-9 to TRBJ1-4; 7 bases line up with TRBD1. In germline, CDR1 is SEHNR, CDR2 FQNEAQ (reference sequence). Trimming at V came to 1 base and at J to 7 bases, leaving 3 bases not matched to a gene. CDR3 length: 14 residues. The CDR3 loop reads CASSLEGAREKLFF. The CDR3 DNA reads TGTGCCAGCAGCTTAGAGGGGGCGCGTGAAAAACTGTTTTTT.

The chain links TRBV7-9 to TRBJ2-1; D may correspond to TRBD1 or TRBD2 (5 bases each). The CDR3 covers 16 residues. Germline assignment: CDR1 SEHNR and CDR2 FQNEAQ (reference sequence). The V end lost 1 base, the J end lost 0 bases, and 10 bases lay between the germline ends. CDR3 loop: CASSLVGAASYNEQFF. CDR3 in DNA: TGTGCCAGCAGCTTAGTCGGGGCGGCCTCCTACAATGAGCAGTTCTTC.

The chain is built from TRBV5-6 and TRBJ2-3; the D is unclear. This CDR3 comprises 13 residues. The germline V and J ends were trimmed by 0 bases and 4 bases, with 6 bases remaining between them. Germline V gene sequence: CDR1 SGHDT, CDR2 YYEEEE. CDR3 sequence (DNA): TGTGCCAGCAGCTTGGTTGGGGCAGATACGCAGTATTTT. It is translated as CASSLVGADTQYF. The full variable domain, with the rest looked up from reference TRBV5-6 and TRBJ2-3, is DAGVTQSPTHLIKTRGQQVTLRCSPKSGHDTVSWYQQALGQGPQFIFQYYEEEERQRGNFPDRFSGHQFPNYSSELNVNALLLGDSALYLCASSLVGADTQYFGPGTRLTVL.

This clone was detected a few times. The J gene is TRBJ1-1, the V gene TRBV7-6; no clear D. V dropped 4 bases and J dropped 0 bases, with 15 bases sitting between them. Germline lookup yields CDR1 SGHVS and CDR2 FNYEAQ. The length of the CDR3 is 16 residues. The CDR3 region has the DNA TGTGCCAGCAGCTCCCCTGTATTGGGTTTGAACACTGAAGCTTTCTTT. It specifies CASSSPVLGLNTEAFF. Full variable domain (rest looked up from reference TRBV7-6 and TRBJ1-1): GAGVSQSPRYKVTKRGQDVALRCDPISGHVSLYWYRQALGQGPEFLTYFNYEAQQDKSGLPNDRFSAERPEGSISTLTIQRTEQRDSAMYRCASSSPVLGLNTEAFFGQGTRLTVV.

This clone has just a few counts. The chain recombines TRBV6-5 with TRBJ1-5, with a possible D match to TRBD1 (5 bases). V gave up 0 bases and J gave up 3 bases, with 12 bases separating them. Germline CDR1 is MNHEY and CDR2 is SVGAGI. CDR3 size: 16 residues. CDR3 sequence: CASSYSSAGHNQPQHF. The CDR3 nucleotides are TGTGCCAGCAGTTACTCGAGTGCAGGGCACAATCAGCCCCAGCATTTT.

V and J are TRBV6-6 and TRBJ1-5; TRBD1 matches at 8 bases. Looked up from germline, CDR1 is MNHNY and CDR2 is SVGAGI (reference sequence). CDR3 length: 15 residues. V was pared by 4 bases and J by 1 base, with 3 bases of the junction left unmatched. The CDR3 DNA follows: TGTGCCAGCAGTTTACAGGGGGGAAGCAATCAGCCCCAGCATTTT. Translated, it gives CASSLQGGSNQPQHF.

This clone was seen only once. CDR3 coding DNA: TGTGCCATACCGGGACAGACCTACGAGCAGTACTTC. It codes for CAIPGQTYEQYF. The V gene is TRBV6-1, the J gene TRBJ2-7, with TRBD1 matching 7 bases. After removal of 10 bases from V and 2 bases from J, the junction contained 5 bases not matched to a gene. Germline CDR1 and CDR2: MNHNS and SASEGT. The CDR3 runs 12 residues.

V usage is TRBV19 and J usage is TRBJ2-7, with TRBD1 as a possible D gene (7 bases). Per germline, CDR1 LNHDA and CDR2 SQIVND (reference sequence). The V and J ends lost 2 bases and 5 bases respectively, with 19 bases between them. This CDR3 contains 16 residues. This chain's CDR3 is CASSIFPRGAYNEQYF. The CDR3 DNA sequence: TGTGCCAGTAGTATATTTCCCAGGGGGGCCTACAACGAGCAGTACTTC.